Presented here are 12 T cell receptor beta chains from one specimen sequenced in a study of cytomegalovirus exposure and HLA in healthy donors. This PCR relied on a set of 60 Vbeta primers and 13 Jbeta primers. Repertoires were generated with immunoSEQ multiplex PCR, while TCRdb's copy carries only in-frame clones and drops some. The sample holds about 150,000 clones; nearly 80% are singletons and the top ten take around 2.2%. Input material: PBMCs. These receptors came from a man younger than 45 in good health and CMV-seronegative.

This clone occurred once. The V call is TRBV19, the J call TRBJ1-2; D is unresolved. The V gene's germline CDR1 is LNHDA and CDR2 SQIVND (reference sequence). Trimming shortened V by 1 base and J by 5 bases, and 11 bases separated the two germline ends. The CDR3 consists of 14 residues. In nucleotides, the CDR3 is TGTGCCAGTAGTATAGGCCCAGGAGGATATGGCTACACCTTC. Protein product: CASSIGPGGYGYTF.

The chain carries TRBV28 and TRBJ2-7; 7 nucleotides line up with TRBD2. CDR1 is MDHEN and CDR2 is SYDVKM in the germline V gene. V trimming: 7 bases; J trimming: 6 bases; junction bases outside the gene matches: 12. CDR3 length: 14 residues. CDR3 bases: TGTGCCAGCATTAGGGGAGGGGTCCCTGGCGAGCAGTACTTC. It yields the protein CASIRGGVPGEQYF. The full variable domain, completed using reference TRBV28 and TRBJ2-7, is DVKVTQSSRYLVKRTGEKVFLECVQDMDHENMFWYRQDPGLGLRLIYFSYDVKMKEKGDIPEGYSVSREKKERFSLILESASTNQTSMYLCASIRGGVPGEQYFGPGTRLTVT.

The V call is TRBV6-4, the J call TRBJ2-4; D possibly corresponds to TRBD1 (6 bases). Looked up from germline, CDR1 is MRHNA and CDR2 is SNTAGT. The CDR3 is 13 amino acids. Trimming pared 3 bases from V and 9 bases from J, leaving 12 bases between. The CDR3 nucleotides read TGTGCCAGCAGTGAAGATGTAGGGGGCATTCAGTACTTC. Its protein product is CASSEDVGGIQYF.

The rearrangement uses TRBV28 and TRBJ1-2; D perhaps matches TRBD1 (5 bases). V lost 4 bases and J 3 bases, leaving 12 bases between the germline ends. This CDR3 comprises 14 residues. In germline, CDR1 is MDHEN, CDR2 SYDVKM. CDR3 nucleotide sequence: TGTGCCAGCAGTTCTGTCCGACAGTACTATGGCTACACCTTC. Protein sequence: CASSSVRQYYGYTF.

The count of this clone is one. The genes are TRBV30 and TRBJ1-2; TRBD1 aligns across 8 bases. This CDR3 region has 16 residues. After removal of 2 bases from V and 2 bases from J, the junction contained 10 bases not matched to a gene. Germline values: CDR1 GTSNPN, CDR2 SVGIG (reference sequence). DNA of the CDR3: TGTGCCTGGAGTAGAGGGGGGACAGGATCCAACTATGGCTACACCTTC. The encoded protein is CAWSRGGTGSNYGYTF.

Only one count was recorded for this clone. The chain combines TRBV28 with TRBJ1-2; maybe TRBD1 (5 bases). The CDR3 covers 15 residues. Germline CDR1 reads MDHEN; CDR2 reads SYDVKM. Trimming removed 6 bases at V and 3 bases at J, with 17 bases between. In nucleotides, the CDR3 is TGTGCCAGCAGGCAAAGGGGCAGGTCCCACTATGGCTACACCTTC. It codes for CASRQRGRSHYGYTF.

The rearrangement uses TRBV6-5 and TRBJ1-4; 11 bases map to TRBD1. There are 15 residues in the CDR3. The V gene's germline CDR1 is MNHEY and CDR2 SVGAGI. The trim removed 4 bases at V and 5 bases at J, leaving 3 bases unmatched. The DNA of the CDR3 is TGTGCCAGCAGTTCTGGGGACAGGGGGAATGAAAAACTGTTTTTT. The encoded protein is CASSSGDRGNEKLFF.

About this clone itself: Distinct nucleotide sequences in the sample also encode this CDR3. The chain carries TRBV28 and TRBJ1-2; no clear D. The CDR3 length is 12 residues. Germline V gives CDR1 MDHEN, CDR2 SYDVKM. The ends were cut back, 6 bases at V and 0 bases at J, with 5 bases in the middle. The CDR3 coding sequence is TGTGCCAGCAGCTACTCTAACTATGGCTACACCTTC. This codes for CASSYSNYGYTF.

The rearrangement uses TRBV11-2 and TRBJ2-5; 8 bases match TRBD2. CDR1 is SGHAT, CDR2 FQNNGV, per germline. J gave up 2 bases and V 5 bases, and 10 bases lay outside the gene matches. The CDR3 consists of 16 residues. The CDR3 DNA reads as TGTGCCAGCAGCCCGTACGGGGGGGGGACTCAAGAGACCCAGTACTTC. Its protein product is CASSPYGGGTQETQYF.

This clone was counted only a few times. The chain is built from TRBV14 and TRBJ2-2, with 10 bases fitting TRBD1. Unmatched junction bases numbered 9, after V lost 4 bases and J lost 4 bases. Germline CDR1 reads SGHDN; CDR2 reads FVKESK. The CDR3 runs 17 residues. As DNA, the CDR3 is TGTGCCAGCAGCCCGGACAGGGGGTTGTTGAGCACCGGGGAGCTGTTTTTT. This translates into CASSPDRGLLSTGELFF.

J is TRBJ2-7 and V is TRBV15; 7 bases align to TRBD1. CDR1 is LNHNV and CDR2 is YYDKDF in the germline V gene (reference sequence). J gave up 2 bases and V 5 bases, and 6 bases lay outside the gene matches. The CDR3 is made up of 14 amino acids. CDR3 nucleotide sequence: TGTGCCACCAGCGGTAACAGGGGAACCTACGAGCAGTACTTC. Translating it yields CATSGNRGTYEQYF. The full variable domain, rest sourced from reference TRBV15 and TRBJ2-7, is DAMVIQNPRYQVTQFGKPVTLSCSQTLNHNVMYWYQQKSSQAPKLLFHYYDKDFNNEADTPDNFQSRRPNTSFCFLDIRSPGLGDTAMYLCATSGNRGTYEQYFGPGTRLTVT.

In its sample, this clone was seen a few times. V usage is TRBV4-3 and J usage is TRBJ2-7; 11 nucleotides align to TRBD2. The germline gives CDR1 LGHNA, CDR2 YSLEER. The CDR3 has 18 residues. J gave up 0 bases and V 0 bases, and 7 bases lay outside the gene matches. CDR3 nucleotide sequence: TGCGCCAGCAGCCAAGATCCTAGCGGGAGGACGATCTCCTACGAGCAGTACTTC. It codes for CASSQDPSGRTISYEQYF.